The clone carrying this T cell receptor beta chain was found many times. What it binds is not known. The sample comes from a study of T-cell reconstitution after alpha-beta-depleted transplantation in children. The J segment lost 4 bases and the V segment lost 3 bases, leaving 9 bases of the junction unmatched. The CDR3 sequence is 17 residues long. The V gene's germline CDR1 is SGDLS and CDR2 YYNGEE. General study findings and limits: A year post-transplant, T-cell counts and diversity derived mostly from newly produced T cells. Reportedly, only several hundred clones from non-depleted graft cells drove alpha-beta T-cell counts at about two months. Recipient T cells and thymic progenitors that survived gave rise to the high TCRbeta diversity observed at day 60 in some patients.

TCRbeta library preparation incorporated unique molecular identifiers. TCRdb redid the calling of the PCR reads with MiXCR, one entry per CDR3 protein. The sample holds about 440,000 distinct CDR3 sequences; 43% are singletons and the top ten take about 30%. This TCR was recovered from a girl between 2 and 10 years old with aplastic anemia, due to receive a stem cell transplant. The sample was PBMCs, taken before TCRalphabeta/CD19-depleted stem cell transplant. The chain has TRBV9 and TRBJ2-1; TRBD2 matches 11 bases. The CDR3 is CASSGHIAGGAYNEQFF. The CDR3 DNA sequence: TGTGCCAGCAGCGGGCATATAGCGGGAGGGGCATACAATGAGCAGTTCTTC.